Many counts were recorded for the clone carrying this TCR beta chain. Its antigen is not identified. Unique molecular identifiers were in the cDNA, with template-switch universal primer binding. One entry per CDR3 protein, called by TCRdb with MiXCR from the 5' RACE reads. The repertoire consists of around 670,000 distinct CDR3 sequences, with around 6% occurring once and the leading ten covering around 1.9%. The sample originates from a study of identical twins. From germline, CDR1 is WSHSY and CDR2 SAAADI. The V and J ends lost 5 bases and 3 bases respectively, with 11 bases between them. The CDR3 is 14 residues long. Study results and caveats: Twin pairs had excess sharing that was weaker in beta out-of-frame sequences.

The V and J genes are TRBV10-2 and TRBJ2-1; D uncertain. The receptor was derived from a man younger than 30 in good health. Sequences were obtained from naive T cells sorted from blood. The CDR3 DNA reads as TGCGCCAGCAGTAAGAGTACTATCTACAATGAGCAGTTCTTC. Its translation: CASSKSTIYNEQFF.